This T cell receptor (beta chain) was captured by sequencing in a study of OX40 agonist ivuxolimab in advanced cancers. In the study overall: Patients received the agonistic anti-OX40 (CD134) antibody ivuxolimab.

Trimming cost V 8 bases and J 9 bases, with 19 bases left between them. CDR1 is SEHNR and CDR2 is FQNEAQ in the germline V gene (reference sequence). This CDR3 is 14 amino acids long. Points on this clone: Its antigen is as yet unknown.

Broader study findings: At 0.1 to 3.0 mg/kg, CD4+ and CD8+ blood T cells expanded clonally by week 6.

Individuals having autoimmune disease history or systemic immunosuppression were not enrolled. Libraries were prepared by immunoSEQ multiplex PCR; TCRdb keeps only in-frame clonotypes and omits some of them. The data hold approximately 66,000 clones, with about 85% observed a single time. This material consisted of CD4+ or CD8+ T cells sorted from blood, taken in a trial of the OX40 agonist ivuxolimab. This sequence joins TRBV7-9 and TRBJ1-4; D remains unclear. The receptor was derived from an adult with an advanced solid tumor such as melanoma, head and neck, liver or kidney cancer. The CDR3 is CASSLGEAPQKLFF. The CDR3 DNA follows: TGTGCCAGCTCATTGGGTGAAGCACCCCAAAAACTGTTTTTT.